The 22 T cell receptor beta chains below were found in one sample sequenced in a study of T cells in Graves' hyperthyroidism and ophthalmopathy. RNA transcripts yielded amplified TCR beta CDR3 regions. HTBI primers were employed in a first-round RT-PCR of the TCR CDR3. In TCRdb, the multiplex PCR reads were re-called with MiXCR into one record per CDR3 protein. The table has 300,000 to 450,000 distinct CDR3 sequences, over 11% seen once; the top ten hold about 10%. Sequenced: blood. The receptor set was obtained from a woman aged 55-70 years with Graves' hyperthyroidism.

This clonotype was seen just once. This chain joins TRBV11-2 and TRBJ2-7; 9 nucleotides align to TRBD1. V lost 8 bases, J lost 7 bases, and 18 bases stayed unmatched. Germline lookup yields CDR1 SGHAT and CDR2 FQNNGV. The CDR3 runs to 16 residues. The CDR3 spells CASRKEGRTGVREQYF. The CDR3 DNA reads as TGTGCCAGCCGAAAAGAGGGGAGGACAGGGGTACGGGAGCAGTACTTC.

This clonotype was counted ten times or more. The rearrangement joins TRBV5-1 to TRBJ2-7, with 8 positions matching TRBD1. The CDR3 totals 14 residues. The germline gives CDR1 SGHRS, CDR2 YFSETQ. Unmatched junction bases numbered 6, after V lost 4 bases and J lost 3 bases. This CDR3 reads CASSAGQGGYEQYF. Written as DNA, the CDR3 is TGCGCCAGCAGCGCCGGACAGGGCGGCTACGAGCAGTACTTC.

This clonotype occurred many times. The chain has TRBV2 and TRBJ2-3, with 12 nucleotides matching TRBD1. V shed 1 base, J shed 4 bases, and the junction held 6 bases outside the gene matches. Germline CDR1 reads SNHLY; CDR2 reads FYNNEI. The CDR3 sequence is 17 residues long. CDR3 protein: CASSEETGTGGSDTQYF. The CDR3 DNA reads TGTGCCAGCAGTGAAGAGACCGGGACAGGGGGCTCAGATACGCAGTATTTT.

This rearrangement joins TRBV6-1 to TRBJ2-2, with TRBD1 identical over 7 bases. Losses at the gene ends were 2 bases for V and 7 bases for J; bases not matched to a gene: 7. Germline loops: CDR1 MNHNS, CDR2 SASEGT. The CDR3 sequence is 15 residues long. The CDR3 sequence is CASSERGTAVGELFF. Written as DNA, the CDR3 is TGTGCCAGCAGTGAAAGGGGGACAGCGGTCGGGGAGCTGTTTTTT.

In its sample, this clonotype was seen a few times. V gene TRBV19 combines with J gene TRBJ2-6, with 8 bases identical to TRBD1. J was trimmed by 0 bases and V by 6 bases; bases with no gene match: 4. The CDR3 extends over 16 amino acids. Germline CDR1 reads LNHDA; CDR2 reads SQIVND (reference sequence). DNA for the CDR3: TGTGCCAGTAGGTCAGACAGGGGCTCTGGGGCCAACGTCCTGACTTTC. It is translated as CASRSDRGSGANVLTF.

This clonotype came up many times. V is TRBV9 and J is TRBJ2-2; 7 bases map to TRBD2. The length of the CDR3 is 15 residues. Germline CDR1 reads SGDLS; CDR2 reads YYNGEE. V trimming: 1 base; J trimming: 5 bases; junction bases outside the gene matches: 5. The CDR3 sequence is CASSVSSGTTGELFF. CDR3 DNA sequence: TGTGCCAGCAGCGTATCAAGCGGGACTACCGGGGAGCTGTTTTTT.

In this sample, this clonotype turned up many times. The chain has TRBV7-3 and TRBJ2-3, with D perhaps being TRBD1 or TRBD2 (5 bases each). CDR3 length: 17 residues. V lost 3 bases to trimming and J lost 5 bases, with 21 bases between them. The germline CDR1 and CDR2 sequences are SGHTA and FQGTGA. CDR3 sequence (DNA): TGTGCCAGCAGCTTGGGGCGGGCCAGACTGAACGGAGATACGCAGTATTTT. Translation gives CASSLGRARLNGDTQYF.

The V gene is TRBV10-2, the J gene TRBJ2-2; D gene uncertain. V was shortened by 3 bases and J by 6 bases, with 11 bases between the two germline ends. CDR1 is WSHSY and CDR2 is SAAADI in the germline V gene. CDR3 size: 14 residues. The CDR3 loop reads CASSDFFSPGELFF. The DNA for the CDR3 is TGCGCCAGCAGTGATTTCTTTAGCCCCGGGGAGCTGTTTTTT.

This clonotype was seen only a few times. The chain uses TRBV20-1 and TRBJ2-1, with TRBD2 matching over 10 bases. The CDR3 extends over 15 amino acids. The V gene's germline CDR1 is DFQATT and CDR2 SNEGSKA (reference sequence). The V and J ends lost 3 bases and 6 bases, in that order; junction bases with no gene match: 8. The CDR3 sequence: CSASGASGRSNEQFF. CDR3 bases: TGCAGTGCTAGCGGGGCTAGCGGGAGATCCAATGAGCAGTTCTTC.

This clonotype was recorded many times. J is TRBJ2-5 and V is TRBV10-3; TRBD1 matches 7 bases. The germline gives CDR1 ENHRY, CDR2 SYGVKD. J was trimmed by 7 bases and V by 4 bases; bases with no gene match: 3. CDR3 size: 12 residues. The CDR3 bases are TGTGCCATCAGTGGAGGGGGCGGGACCCAGTACTTC. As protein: CAISGGGGTQYF.

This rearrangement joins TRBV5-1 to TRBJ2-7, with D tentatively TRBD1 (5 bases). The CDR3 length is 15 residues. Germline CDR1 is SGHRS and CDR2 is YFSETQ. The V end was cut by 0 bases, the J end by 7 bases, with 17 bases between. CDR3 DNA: TGCGCCAGCAGCTTGGGGTCCAGGGTGGCAGAGGAGCAGTACTTC. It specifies CASSLGSRVAEEQYF.

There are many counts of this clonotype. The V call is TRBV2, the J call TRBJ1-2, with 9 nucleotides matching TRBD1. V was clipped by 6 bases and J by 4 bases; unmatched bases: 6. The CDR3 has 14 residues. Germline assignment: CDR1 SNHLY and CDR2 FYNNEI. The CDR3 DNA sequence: TGTGCCAGCAGGGACCGGGACAGGGCCTATGGCTACACCTTC. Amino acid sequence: CASRDRDRAYGYTF. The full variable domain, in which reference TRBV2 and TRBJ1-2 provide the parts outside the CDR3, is EPEVTQTPSHQVTQMGQEVILRCVPISNHLYFYWYRQILGQKVEFLVSFYNNEISEKSEIFDDQFSVERPDGSNFTLKIRSTKLEDSAMYFCASRDRDRAYGYTFGSGTRLTVV.

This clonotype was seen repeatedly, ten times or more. The CDR3 loop is CSASLTSGRTPYEQYF. As DNA, the CDR3 is TGCAGTGCTAGCCTGACTAGCGGGAGGACGCCCTACGAGCAGTACTTC. The rearrangement joins TRBV20-1 to TRBJ2-7, with 13 bases matching TRBD2. The CDR3 contains 16 residues. Germline trimming cut 3 bases from V and 2 bases from J; bases unmatched to any gene: 7. Germline V gene data show CDR1 as DFQATT and CDR2 as SNEGSKA (reference sequence).

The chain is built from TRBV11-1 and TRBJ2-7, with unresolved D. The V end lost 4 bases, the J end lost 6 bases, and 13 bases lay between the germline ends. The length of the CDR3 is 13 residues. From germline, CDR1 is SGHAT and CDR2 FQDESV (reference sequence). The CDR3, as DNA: TGTGCCAGCAGCTCGGTGGGCGCAGGCGAGCAGTACTTC. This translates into CASSSVGAGEQYF.

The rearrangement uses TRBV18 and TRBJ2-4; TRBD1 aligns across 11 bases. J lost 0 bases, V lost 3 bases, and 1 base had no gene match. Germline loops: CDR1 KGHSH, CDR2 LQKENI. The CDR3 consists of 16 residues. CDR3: CASSPGTGGAKNIQYF. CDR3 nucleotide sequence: TGTGCCAGCTCACCTGGGACAGGGGGAGCCAAAAACATTCAGTACTTC. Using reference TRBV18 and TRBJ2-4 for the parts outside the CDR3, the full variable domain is NAGVMQNPRHLVRRRGQEARLRCSPMKGHSHVYWYRQLPEEGLKFMVYLQKENIIDESGMPKERFSAEFPKEGPSILRIQQVVRGDSAAYFCASSPGTGGAKNIQYFGAGTRLSVL.

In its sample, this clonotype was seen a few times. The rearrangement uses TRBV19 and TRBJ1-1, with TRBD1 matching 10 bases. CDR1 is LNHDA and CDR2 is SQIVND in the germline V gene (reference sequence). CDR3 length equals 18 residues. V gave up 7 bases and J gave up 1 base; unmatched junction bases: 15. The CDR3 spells CASKPTGGRLTGNTEAFF. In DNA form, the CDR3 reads TGTGCCAGTAAGCCGACAGGGGGCCGATTAACCGGGAACACTGAAGCTTTCTTT.

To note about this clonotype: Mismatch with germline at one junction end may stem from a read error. The CDR3 reads CASLSSGGETQCF. In DNA, the CDR3 is TGTGCCAGCTTATCTTCTGGGGGAGAGACCCAGTGCTTC. The rearrangement links TRBV28 to TRBJ2-5, with D possibly called TRBD1 or TRBD2 (5 bases each). CDR1 is MDHEN and CDR2 is SYDVKM in the germline V gene. The CDR3 runs to 13 residues.

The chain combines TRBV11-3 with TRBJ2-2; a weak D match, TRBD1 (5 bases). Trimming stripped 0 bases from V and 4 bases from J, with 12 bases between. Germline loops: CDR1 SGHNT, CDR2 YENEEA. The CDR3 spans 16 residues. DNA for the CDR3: TGTGCCAGCAGCTTAGAGTCAGGGCCGATCACCGGGGAGCTGTTTTTT. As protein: CASSLESGPITGELFF. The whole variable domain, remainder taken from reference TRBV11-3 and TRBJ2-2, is EAGVVQSPRYKIIEKKQPVAFWCNPISGHNTLYWYLQNLGQGPELLIRYENEEAVDDSQLPKDRFSAERLKGVDSTLKIQPAELGDSAVYLCASSLESGPITGELFFGEGSRLTVL.

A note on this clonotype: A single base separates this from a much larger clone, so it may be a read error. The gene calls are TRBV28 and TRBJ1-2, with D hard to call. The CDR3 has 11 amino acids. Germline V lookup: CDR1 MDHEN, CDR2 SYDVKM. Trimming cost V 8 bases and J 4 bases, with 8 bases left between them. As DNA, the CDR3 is TGTGCCAGCGGCCGGAGCTATGGCTACACCTTC. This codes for CASGRSYGYTF.

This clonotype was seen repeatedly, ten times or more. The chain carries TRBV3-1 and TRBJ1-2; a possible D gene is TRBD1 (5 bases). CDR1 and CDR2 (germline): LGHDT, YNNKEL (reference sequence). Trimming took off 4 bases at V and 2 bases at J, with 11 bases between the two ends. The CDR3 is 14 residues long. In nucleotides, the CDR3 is TGTGCCAGCAGCCCAAGTGCAGGGAACTATGGCTACACCTTC. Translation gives CASSPSAGNYGYTF.

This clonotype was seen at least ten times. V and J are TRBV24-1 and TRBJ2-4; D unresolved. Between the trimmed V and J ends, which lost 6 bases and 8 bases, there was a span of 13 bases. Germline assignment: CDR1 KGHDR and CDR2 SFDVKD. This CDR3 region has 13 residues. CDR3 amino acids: CATSSFRTDIQYF. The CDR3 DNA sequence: TGTGCCACCAGTAGTTTCAGGACGGACATTCAGTACTTC.

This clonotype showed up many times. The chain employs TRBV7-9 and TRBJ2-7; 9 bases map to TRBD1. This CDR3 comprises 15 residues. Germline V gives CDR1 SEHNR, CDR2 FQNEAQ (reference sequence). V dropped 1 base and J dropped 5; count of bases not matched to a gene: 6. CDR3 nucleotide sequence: TGTGCCAGCAGCTTAGGTGGGACAGGGACCGACGAGCAGTACTTC. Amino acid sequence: CASSLGGTGTDEQYF.